The sample holds a few counts of the clone carrying this T cell receptor beta chain. Antigen unknown. There are 12 residues in the CDR3. Germline V CDR1 and CDR2: SEHNR, FQNEAQ (reference sequence). Germline trimming cut 5 bases from V and 13 bases from J; bases unmatched to any gene: 8. TCRdb passed the RT-PCR reads through MiXCR, listing each CDR3 protein once. The data show more than 450,000 distinct CDR3 sequences, 11% seen once. The sample comes from a study of response to subunit inactivated influenza vaccine. General study findings and limits: With each seasonal influenza vaccination, the authors suggested, few new T cells are recruited.

These data are also associated with another study on T cells expressing NK-cell markers. That source notes: Generation of TCR beta cDNA was performed by 5'RACE template switching incorporating UMIs. All TCR beta repertoires analysed originated from sorted CD3+CD56+NKG2C+, CD3+CD56+NKG2C- and CD3+CD56-NKG2C+ T cells. Five or six donors showed dominant NKG2C+ clonotypes comprising about 1.0-7.0% of their CD8+ T cells. Also leading the CD3+CD56-NKG2C+ fraction in several donors were these clonotypes.

The chain uses TRBV7-9 and TRBJ2-1; 7 bases agree with TRBD1. Specimen: PBMCs from blood, collected on the day of vaccination. This TCR came from a man aged 50 or older who received an inactivated influenza vaccine. The DNA for the CDR3 is TGTGCCAGCAGCCGGGGACAGCTAACCCAGTTCTTC. The encoded protein is CASSRGQLTQFF.